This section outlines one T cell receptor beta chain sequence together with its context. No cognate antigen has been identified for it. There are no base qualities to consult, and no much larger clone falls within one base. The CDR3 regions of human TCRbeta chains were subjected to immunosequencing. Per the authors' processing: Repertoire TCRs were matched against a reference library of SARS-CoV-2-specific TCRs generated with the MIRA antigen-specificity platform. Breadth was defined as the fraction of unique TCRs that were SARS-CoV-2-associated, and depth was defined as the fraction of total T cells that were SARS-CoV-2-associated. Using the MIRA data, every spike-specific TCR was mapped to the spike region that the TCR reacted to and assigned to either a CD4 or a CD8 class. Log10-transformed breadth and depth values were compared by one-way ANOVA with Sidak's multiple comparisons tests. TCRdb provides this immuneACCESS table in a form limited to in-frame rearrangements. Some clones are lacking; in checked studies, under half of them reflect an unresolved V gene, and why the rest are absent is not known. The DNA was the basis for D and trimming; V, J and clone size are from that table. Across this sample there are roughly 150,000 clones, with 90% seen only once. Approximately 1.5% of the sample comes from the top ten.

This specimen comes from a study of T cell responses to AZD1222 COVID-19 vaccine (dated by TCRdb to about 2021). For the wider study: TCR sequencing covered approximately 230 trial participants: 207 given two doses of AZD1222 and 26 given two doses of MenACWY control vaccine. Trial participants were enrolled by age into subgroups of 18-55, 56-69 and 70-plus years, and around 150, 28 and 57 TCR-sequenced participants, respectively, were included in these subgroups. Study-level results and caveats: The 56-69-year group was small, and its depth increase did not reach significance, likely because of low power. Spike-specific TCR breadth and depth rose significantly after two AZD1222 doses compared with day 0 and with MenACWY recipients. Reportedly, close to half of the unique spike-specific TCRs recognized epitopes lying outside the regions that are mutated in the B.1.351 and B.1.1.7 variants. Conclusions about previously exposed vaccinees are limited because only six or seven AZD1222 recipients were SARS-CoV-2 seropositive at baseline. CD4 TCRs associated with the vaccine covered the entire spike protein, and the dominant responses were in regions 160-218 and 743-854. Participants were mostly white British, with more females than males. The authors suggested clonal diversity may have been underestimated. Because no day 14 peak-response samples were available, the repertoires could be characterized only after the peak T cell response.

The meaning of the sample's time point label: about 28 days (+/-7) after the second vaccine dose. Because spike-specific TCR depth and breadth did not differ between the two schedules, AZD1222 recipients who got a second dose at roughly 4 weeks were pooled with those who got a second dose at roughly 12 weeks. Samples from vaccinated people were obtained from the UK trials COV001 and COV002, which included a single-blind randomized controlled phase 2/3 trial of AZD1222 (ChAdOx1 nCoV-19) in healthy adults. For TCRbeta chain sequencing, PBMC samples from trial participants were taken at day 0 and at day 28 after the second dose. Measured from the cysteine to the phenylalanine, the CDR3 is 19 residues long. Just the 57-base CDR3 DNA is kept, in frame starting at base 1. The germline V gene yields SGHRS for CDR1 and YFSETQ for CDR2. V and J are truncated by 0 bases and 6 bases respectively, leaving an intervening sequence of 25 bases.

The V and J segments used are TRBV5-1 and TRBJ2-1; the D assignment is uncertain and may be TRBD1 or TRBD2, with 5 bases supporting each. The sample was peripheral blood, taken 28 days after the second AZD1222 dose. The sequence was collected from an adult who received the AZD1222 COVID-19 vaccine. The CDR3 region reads CASSLAGTGSARPGNEQFF. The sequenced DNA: TGCGCCAGCAGCTTGGCCGGGACGGGATCGGCACGGCCGGGCAATGAGCAGTTCTTC.